This is a list of T cell receptor beta chains from one sample in a study of T cell responses to AZD1222 COVID-19 vaccine. The protocol was immunoSEQ multiplex PCR, while the TCRdb copy is restricted to in-frame clones and leaves out a portion. The profile shows 99,000 or so clones, about 88% of them singletons. Specimen: peripheral blood, collected 28 days after the second AZD1222 dose. These receptors came from an adult who received the AZD1222 COVID-19 vaccine. The CDR3 runs from the conserved cysteine through the conserved F or W. D genes are given only for firm matches. Rows may omit the clone size; those that give it use once, few, many or a size class.

v_gene: TRBV6-5; j_gene: TRBJ2-7; abundance: .; d_gene: .; CDR3aa: CASSYVPGVDEQYF; CDR3nt: TGTGCCAGCAGTTACGTCCCGGGCGTGGACGAGCAGTACTTC
v_gene: TRBV19; j_gene: TRBJ1-3; abundance: once; d_gene: .; CDR3aa: CASKETSGNTIYF; CDR3nt: TGTGCCAGTAAAGAGACCTCTGGAAACACCATATATTTT
v_gene: TRBV4-1; j_gene: TRBJ1-2; abundance: .; d_gene: TRBD1; CDR3aa: CASSQTPGQLTYTF; CDR3nt: TGCGCCAGCAGCCAAACACCGGGACAGTTAACCTACACCTTC
v_gene: TRBV6-1; j_gene: TRBJ1-4; abundance: .; d_gene: .; CDR3aa: CASSELGSATNEKLFF; CDR3nt: TGTGCCAGCAGTGAACTGGGGAGTGCAACTAATGAAAAACTGTTTTTT
v_gene: TRBV28; j_gene: TRBJ2-1; abundance: .; d_gene: .; CDR3aa: CASRKPFGSENEQFF; CDR3nt: TGTGCCAGCAGAAAGCCGTTTGGGAGTGAGAATGAGCAGTTCTTC
v_gene: TRBV28; j_gene: TRBJ1-5; abundance: .; d_gene: TRBD1; CDR3aa: CASSKNRGNQPQHF; CDR3nt: TGTGCCAGCAGTAAGAACAGGGGTAATCAGCCCCAGCATTTT
v_gene: TRBV30; j_gene: TRBJ1-1; abundance: .; d_gene: TRBD1; CDR3aa: CAGDRGYTEAFF; CDR3nt: TGTGCCGGGGACAGGGGGTACACTGAAGCTTTCTTT
v_gene: TRBV27; j_gene: TRBJ1-2; abundance: .; d_gene: TRBD1; CDR3aa: CASRRTGTDYGYTF; CDR3nt: TGTGCCAGCAGACGGACAGGGACTGACTATGGCTACACCTTC
v_gene: TRBV6-5; j_gene: TRBJ2-2; abundance: .; d_gene: TRBD2; CDR3aa: CASSYEAGGNTGELFF; CDR3nt: TGTGCCAGCAGTTACGAGGCGGGAGGGAACACCGGGGAGCTGTTTTTT
v_gene: TRBV2; j_gene: TRBJ2-7; abundance: .; d_gene: TRBD2; CDR3aa: CASSPRTSGNYEQYF; CDR3nt: TGTGCCAGCAGTCCCCGGACTAGCGGGAACTACGAGCAGTACTTC
v_gene: TRBV7-3; j_gene: TRBJ2-3; abundance: .; d_gene: .; CDR3aa: CASSYRGISGDLSTDTQYF; CDR3nt: TGTGCCAGCAGCTACAGGGGCATTAGCGGGGATCTAAGCACAGATACGCAGTATTTT
v_gene: TRBV7-2; j_gene: TRBJ2-5; abundance: few; d_gene: .; CDR3aa: CASSYQPGGETQYF; CDR3nt: TGTGCCAGCAGCTACCAACCCGGGGGCGAGACCCAGTACTTC
v_gene: TRBV4-3; j_gene: TRBJ1-4; abundance: .; d_gene: TRBD1; CDR3aa: CASSQVEGTEGKLFF; CDR3nt: TGCGCCAGCAGCCAAGTAGAGGGGACAGAAGGAAAACTGTTTTTT
v_gene: TRBV5-4; j_gene: TRBJ2-1; abundance: .; d_gene: .; CDR3aa: CASSLAGGSAYNEQFF; CDR3nt: TGTGCCAGCAGCTTGGCCGGCGGTAGCGCTTACAATGAGCAGTTCTTC
v_gene: TRBV6-5; j_gene: TRBJ1-1; abundance: .; d_gene: .; CDR3aa: CASSSRRGGNEAFF; CDR3nt: TGTGCCAGCAGTTCTCGACGTGGAGGGAATGAAGCTTTCTTT
v_gene: TRBV7-2; j_gene: TRBJ2-5; abundance: .; d_gene: .; CDR3aa: CASSSWGGHRWETQYF; CDR3nt: TGTGCCAGCAGCTCCTGGGGTGGCCACAGGTGGGAGACCCAGTACTTC
v_gene: TRBV10-3; j_gene: TRBJ2-3; abundance: .; d_gene: TRBD2; CDR3aa: CAISESSSGSTDTQYF; CDR3nt: TGTGCCATCAGTGAGTCATCTAGCGGGAGCACAGATACGCAGTATTTT
v_gene: TRBV5-1; j_gene: TRBJ2-5; abundance: .; d_gene: TRBD2; CDR3aa: CASSSGSGITETQYF; CDR3nt: TGCGCCAGCAGCTCCGGTAGCGGGATAACAGAGACCCAGTACTTC
v_gene: TRBV2; j_gene: TRBJ1-4; abundance: .; d_gene: TRBD1; CDR3aa: CASSGRTGAVGEKLFF; CDR3nt: TGTGCCAGCAGTGGGCGTACAGGGGCGGTAGGAGAAAAACTGTTTTTT
v_gene: TRBV4-1; j_gene: TRBJ2-1; abundance: .; d_gene: .; CDR3aa: CASSQEGGGFSYNEQFF; CDR3nt: TGCGCCAGCAGCCAAGAGGGGGGTGGGTTCTCCTACAATGAGCAGTTCTTC
v_gene: TRBV7-9; j_gene: TRBJ2-7; abundance: .; d_gene: .; CDR3aa: CASSPHWSSYEQYF; CDR3nt: TGTGCCAGCAGCCCACACTGGAGCTCCTACGAGCAGTACTTC
v_gene: TRBV7-9; j_gene: TRBJ2-5; abundance: .; d_gene: .; CDR3aa: CASSFMERRVTQYF; CDR3nt: TGTGCCAGCAGCTTTATGGAACGAAGGGTGACCCAGTACTTC
v_gene: TRBV6-1; j_gene: TRBJ2-1; abundance: .; d_gene: .; CDR3aa: CASSELSGANNEQFF; CDR3nt: TGTGCCAGCAGTGAACTTAGCGGAGCCAACAATGAGCAGTTCTTC
v_gene: TRBV29-1; j_gene: TRBJ2-5; abundance: .; d_gene: .; CDR3aa: CSVGGGGETQYF; CDR3nt: TGCAGCGTTGGGGGAGGAGGGGAGACCCAGTACTTC
v_gene: TRBV3-1/TRBV3-2; j_gene: TRBJ2-1; abundance: once; d_gene: .; CDR3aa: CASSPGHTNEQFF; CDR3nt: TGTGCCAGCAGCCCGGGACACACCAATGAGCAGTTCTTC
v_gene: TRBV30; j_gene: TRBJ1-5; abundance: .; d_gene: .; CDR3aa: CAWSLNRALNQPQHF; CDR3nt: TGTGCCTGGAGCCTTAACAGGGCCTTGAATCAGCCCCAGCATTTT
v_gene: TRBV6-5; j_gene: TRBJ2-6; abundance: .; d_gene: .; CDR3aa: CASSSGRPSGANVLTF; CDR3nt: TGTGCCAGCAGTTCAGGACGGCCCTCTGGGGCCAACGTCCTGACTTTC
v_gene: TRBV9; j_gene: TRBJ2-1; abundance: .; d_gene: TRBD2; CDR3aa: CASSVELAGAWEQFF; CDR3nt: TGTGCCAGCAGCGTAGAACTAGCGGGAGCATGGGAGCAGTTCTTC